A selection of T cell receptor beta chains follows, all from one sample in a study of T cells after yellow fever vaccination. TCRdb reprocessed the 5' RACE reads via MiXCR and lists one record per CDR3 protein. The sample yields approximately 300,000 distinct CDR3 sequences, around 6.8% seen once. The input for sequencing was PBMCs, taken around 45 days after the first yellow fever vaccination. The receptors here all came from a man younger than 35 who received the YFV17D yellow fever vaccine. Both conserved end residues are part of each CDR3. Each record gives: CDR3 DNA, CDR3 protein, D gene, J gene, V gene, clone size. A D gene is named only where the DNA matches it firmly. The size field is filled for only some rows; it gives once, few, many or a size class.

TGTGCCATCAGCTACCGGAGAACTCGGGACAGGGGGCTCTTTGTCTATGGCTACACCTTC CAISYRRTRDRGLFVYGYTF TRBD1 TRBJ1-2 TRBV10-3 few
TGCAGTGTTCCGCCACTCGCGGCCCTAGAGACCCAGTACTTC CSVPPLAALETQYF . TRBJ2-5 TRBV20-1 .
TGTGCCAGCAGTTCTTCTTGGGAGCTGTTTTTT CASSSSWELFF . TRBJ2-2 TRBV6-2/TRBV6-3 many
TGTGCCAGCAGTGTCCCGAATGAGCAGTTCTTC CASSVPNEQFF . TRBJ2-1 TRBV6-1 few
TGCGCCAGCAGCTTTTCCACCAACGGGGGGGGAGATGGTGAGCAGTTCTTC CASSFSTNGGGDGEQFF TRBD2 TRBJ2-1 TRBV5-1 few
TGCGCCAGCAGCTTCCCGGACAGGAGAGAGACCCAGTACTTC CASSFPDRRETQYF TRBD1 TRBJ2-5 TRBV5-1 .
TGCTGTGCTAGAGAGCTAGCGGTCGGGGAGGTACACAATGAGCAGTTCTTC CCARELAVGEVHNEQFF TRBD2 TRBJ2-1 TRBV20-1 .
TGTGCCAGCAGCCCCGCCCCCGACAGTACCTATGGCTACACCTTC CASSPAPDSTYGYTF . TRBJ1-2 TRBV7-6 .
TGTGCCAGCAGTTACTCGTATAGCAGGAGCTCCTACGAGCAGTACTTC CASSYSYSRSSYEQYF . TRBJ2-7 TRBV6-5 .
TGTGCCAGCAGCTCACAGGGCTTTGGGGAAAAACTGTTTTTT CASSSQGFGEKLFF . TRBJ1-4 TRBV5-5 .
TGTGCCAGCAGTTTGGATGACGGGGAGCAGTACTTC CASSLDDGEQYF . TRBJ2-7 TRBV6-5 .
TGTGCCAGCAGCTTAGTCGTTAAGAGCACAGATACGCAGTATTTT CASSLVVKSTDTQYF . TRBJ2-3 TRBV7-2 .
TGTGCCAGCATCGGTCGGGGTAACAATGAGCAGTTCTTC CASIGRGNNEQFF . TRBJ2-1 TRBV7-2 few
TGTGCCAGTTACCACTCGACAGGGATTGCCGGGGAGCTGTTTTTT CASYHSTGIAGELFF TRBD1 TRBJ2-2 TRBV6-2/TRBV6-3 few
TGTGCCAGCAGTTTGACCAGCTCCTATAATTCACCCCTCCACTTT CASSLTSSYNSPLHF . TRBJ1-6 TRBV12-3/TRBV12-4 few
TGTGCCAGTACCCCGGGCGTCGCGAACACCGGGGAGCTGTTTTTT CASTPGVANTGELFF . TRBJ2-2 TRBV19 .
TGTGCCAGCAGTGAGGGGTTTTGGGGAAGCACAGATACGCAGTATTTT CASSEGFWGSTDTQYF . TRBJ2-3 TRBV25-1 .
TGTGCCAGCAGTTTAGCCTTCTTTGGCTCCCAGCATTTT CASSLAFFGSQHF . TRBJ1-5 TRBV12-3/TRBV12-4 many
TGCGCCAGCAGCCAAGTTAGGGACAGATCGGCCTATGGCTACACCTTC CASSQVRDRSAYGYTF TRBD1 TRBJ1-2 TRBV4-1 few
TGCAGTGCTAGGACAGGGCCCTCCTACGAGCTGTACTTC CSARTGPSYELYF TRBD1 TRBJ2-7 TRBV20-1 .
TGCAGTGCTCGACAGGGCCCGGAGACCCAGTACTTC CSARQGPETQYF TRBD1 TRBJ2-5 TRBV20-1 few
TGTGCCAGCAGCTCCCCAGTGTTTTGGTTGGACTACAATGAGCAGTTCTTC CASSSPVFWLDYNEQFF . TRBJ2-1 TRBV7-2 .
TGCGCCAGCAGCCAAGTGGCGGGGGGGACCGGGGAGCTGTTTTTT CASSQVAGGTGELFF TRBD2 TRBJ2-2 TRBV4-1 few
TGTGCCAGCAGCACGAGCGGGATCTACAATGAGCAGTTCTTC CASSTSGIYNEQFF TRBD2 TRBJ2-1 TRBV6-2/TRBV6-3 few
TGTGCCAGCAGCTTAATCAGTGGGTTATCGCGGGGGGTTCGGGATGAGCAGTTCTTC CASSLISGLSRGVRDEQFF TRBD2 TRBJ2-1 TRBV11-2 few